A single sample gave rise to the 3 T cell receptor beta chains below, sequenced in a study of beta chain features in type 1 diabetes. For these receptors, no antigen is known. Reverse transcription of all isolated RNA meant that expressed TCRB transcripts were sequenced. Assay used: immunoSEQ multiplex PCR; TCRdb lists only in-frame clones, some missing. The sample shows over 200,000 clones, roughly 10% of them seen only once. Overall study results and limits: Among all four CD4+ subsets, Type 1 diabetes patients had TCRB CDR3s that were moderately but significantly shorter.

Material: naive CD4+ T cells from blood. Receptor source: a man aged 25 to 45 with type 1 diabetes.

The chain recombines TRBV4-1 with TRBJ2-1; TRBD2 matches 9 bases. This CDR3 comprises 16 residues. Unmatched junction bases numbered 5, after V lost 1 base and J lost 4 bases. Germline CDR1 and CDR2: MGHRA and YSYEKL. DNA for the CDR3: TGCGCCAGCAGCCAAGTAGGGGCGGGGGGGTACAATGAGCAGTTCTTC. Translation gives CASSQVGAGGYNEQFF.

A few counts support this clone. The chain recombines TRBV11-2 with TRBJ2-7, with D tentatively TRBD1 (6 bases). This CDR3 has 14 residues. Germline loops: CDR1 SGHAT, CDR2 FQNNGV. V was trimmed by 5 bases and J by 6 bases, leaving 17 bases between them. The CDR3 nucleotides are TGTGCCAGCAGCCCAGGGACATCGGTAAGCGAGCAGTACTTC. Protein: CASSPGTSVSEQYF.

This clone was seen a handful of times. CDR3: CASSALAGGYEQYF. CDR3 nucleotide sequence: TGTGCCAGCAGTGCCCTAGCGGGGGGCTACGAGCAGTACTTC. The chain is built from TRBV6-1 and TRBJ2-7, with TRBD2 matching over 11 bases. Trimming at V came to 4 bases and at J to 3 bases, leaving 2 bases not matched to a gene. The germline CDR1 and CDR2 sequences are MNHNS and SASEGT. The CDR3 is 14 amino acids.